This T cell receptor (beta chain) was sequenced during a study of cytomegalovirus exposure and HLA in healthy donors (dated by TCRdb to about 2017). With respect to the entire study: In an earlier analysis of 550 to 750 of the donors, 250 to 300 Gb of sequence data and approximately 100 million unique TCR beta sequences from approximately 180 million T cells were reported. Genome-wide SNP genotypes for about 55% of the roughly 670 donors were used in a later genetic analysis, which treated that subset as a discovery cohort. Every repertoire in the discovery cohort had been generated on one and the same sequencing platform. Class I and class II HLA loci were covered by the typing at four-digit resolution. To decide whether each TCR beta V gene segment behaved as functional or pseudogenic, an earlier analysis of nearly 600 of the donors relied on high-throughput TCR beta sequencing. Several DR-DQ haplotypes were treated as single units for association and clustering because of strong linkage in the cohort. Among roughly 400 genotyped donors of the cohort, an average of roughly 230,000 unique TCR beta nucleotide sequences was sequenced per donor, of which about 19% were non-productive. The study aimed to test whether cataloging public T cell receptors could reveal signatures of past pathogen exposure. Alongside the repertoire data, information on donor age, sex, ethnicity and CMV serostatus was compiled. To predict cytomegalovirus infection status, the study combined high-throughput TCR immunosequencing, statistical association of individual TCRs with disease status, and machine learning. Rather than using new phenotypic data, the later analysis identified candidate immune exposures from TCR beta sequences and from how often those sequences occurred across donors. The study profiled the T cell repertoires of fewer than 850 subjects by immunosequencing and related them to cytomegalovirus serostatus. An early release that covered about 600 HLA-typed donors contained about 300 gigabases of sequencing data and 80 million or so unique TCR sequences. The number of donors typed differed by locus, with roughly 620-630 for A, B, C, DRB1 and DQB1, over 500 for DQA1, approximately 580 for DPA1, and around 460 for DPB1. In addition to the first cohort of about 650 subjects, a separate validation cohort of 130 or so different subjects was used. The genetic ancestry cluster associated with self-reported Caucasian donors included around 76% of the roughly 380 genotyped donors. To study patterns of TCR occurrence, a later analysis re-analyzed previously published TCR beta repertoires from 650 to 750 donors and added high-resolution HLA genotyping.

Broader findings and caveats from the paper: In a later genetic analysis, a missense DCLRE1C variant was associated with V-gene and J-gene trimming of TCR beta chains, and the association was replicated in an independent cohort. Correlated functional status among segregating V segments might reflect linkage disequilibrium, but an unknown experimental factor could not be ruled out. Broadly in line with IMGT annotations, most TCR beta V segments showed up in productive rearrangements about 87% or about 30% of the time in an earlier analysis of 587 of the donors. The study listed 150 to 200 TCR beta chains as associated with cytomegalovirus. A later analysis found that TCR association rates varied across HLA loci, with DRB1 alleles showing the most associated TCRs and HLA-C alleles the fewest. According to a later analysis, parvovirus B19, influenza, CMV and Epstein-Barr virus appeared linked to several top co-occurrence clusters. The classifier was reported to diagnose cytomegalovirus status with high specificity and sensitivity in both the original cohort and the validation cohort. A later genetic analysis reported fewer N-insertions in productive TCRs among donors in an Asian-associated ancestry cluster than the roughly 650-donor mean. Immune exposure information for the cohort was limited to CMV serostatus. A later analysis found that HLA-associated TCR beta chains were more clonally expanded and had lower generation probabilities than equally common non-associated chains. Most CMV-associated TCR beta chains appeared to be HLA-restricted in a later analysis, and the HLA associations seemed to be driven largely by CMV exposure. In vitro tests confirmed that a few of the cytomegalovirus-associated TCR beta chains recognize cytomegalovirus antigens. A group of highly shared sequence variants was considered likely to be a technical artifact of the sequencing pipeline. Sequencing depth was assumed to be roughly uniform across donors in the presence/absence analyses, though that assumption may not hold. Some IMGT-functional V segments, including TRBV6-2 and TRBV6-3, could not be told apart with the 87-base-pair reads, so those segments were excluded. While some public TCRs were present in many individuals, most TCR sequences turned up only very rarely across donors. The authors suggested that the approach could potentially be generalized to other disease states and immunological phenotypes. Specific HLA alleles were associated with 18,000 or so TCR beta sequences at a false discovery rate of 0.05 in a later analysis. A further reported finding was that TCR beta sequences accurately predicted the HLA-A and HLA-B alleles for most subjects in the first cohort. Approximately 16 rarely observed V segments, including chromosome 9 orphons, were excluded from the earlier analysis of 550 to 700 of the donors because counts were too low. Strong co-occurrence of HLA alleles, especially DR and DQ, made assigning TCR associations to individual alleles difficult. Because some donors lacked HLA typing at each locus, the association tests relied only on the typed subset. This cohort had only TCR beta chains sequenced, and the lack of alpha or paired-chain data limited which features could be detected.

Notes on this clone: The specificity of this receptor is unknown. Per-nucleotide qualities are absent, and no much larger clonotype sits a single base away.

Receptor amplification or capture employed the immunoSEQ multiplex PCR assay. A mixture of 60 forward primers for TCR Vbeta segments and 13 reverse primers for TCR Jbeta segments was used in the multiplex PCR. The CDR3 region of rearranged TCR beta genes was amplified from genomic DNA by a multiplex PCR assay. The Illumina HiSeq System was used to sequence the amplified TCR beta libraries as 87-base-pair reads. Concerning the study's data processing: A later analysis tallied about 77 million unique TCR beta chains across the 666 repertoires, and approximately 12 million of those chains were shared by two or more donors. Raw reads were error-corrected and collapsed into unique sequences with a nearest-neighbor algorithm that merged closely related sequences to remove PCR and sequencing errors. To assign V, D and J gene segments, CDR3 sequences were aligned to IMGT reference sequences. For a sequence to be retained, at least a six-nucleotide match to both a V gene segment and a J gene segment was required. A rearrangement was called productive if the CDR3 had no stop codons and remained in frame with V and J, and every other rearrangement was called non-productive. CDR3 was defined according to IMGT convention as the region running from the second conserved V-encoded cysteine to the conserved J-encoded phenylalanine. The earlier analysis of about 590 of the donors excluded sequences that lacked an unambiguous match to a single V gene segment. An earlier analysis of fewer than 750 of the donors called V segments functional above 56.7% productive rearrangements and segregating when the between-donor standard deviation exceeded 5%. A statistical classification framework was built to diagnose cytomegalovirus status from the catalog of TCR beta chain sequences. In a later analysis, V and J genes were assigned by comparing TCR nucleotide sequences against IMGT/GENE-DB human TR gene sequences. Using the TCRdist pipeline, a later analysis assigned CDR3 sequences along with most-parsimonious VDJ recombination scenarios. In a later analysis, each TCR beta chain was defined by its CDR3 amino acid sequence together with its V-gene family, and reads lacking a unique V-gene family were excluded. To address suspected cross-contamination and a sequencing artifact, a later analysis removed 592 highly shared, low-generation-probability nucleotide sequences. A later analysis calculated a clonal expansion index for each public chain from normalized within-repertoire ranks of inferred template counts. In a later analysis, generation probabilities were computed using a VDJ recombination model fitted to out-of-frame rearrangements, and the results were checked against IGoR. Hypergeometric tests were used in a later analysis to score TCR-TCR, TCR-HLA and TCR-CMV co-occurrence, with a repertoire-size bias correction applied to the TCR pairs. To estimate false discovery rates, a later analysis permuted the HLA or CMV assignments 20 times. In a later analysis, co-occurring TCRs were grouped using DBSCAN, and TCRdist sequence similarity was added for clustering within HLA-allele-positive subsets. Repertoires with fewer than 30,000 or more than 120,000 public chains, plus five repertoires with anomalous nucleotide sharing, were excluded from co-occurrence clustering. TCRdb took this table from immuneACCESS and kept in-frame rearrangements with V and J called. Such tables lack part of the clones; where checked against another copy, unresolved V genes explain under half of the gap, and the rest is unexplained. V and J calls and clone size follow that table, whereas D and trimming were derived from the DNA. This sample lists 150,000 to 200,000 clones; over 65% were detected once. In total, the top ten clones hold 4% to 5% of the sample.

The CDR3, cysteine through phenylalanine, is 16 amino acids long. The CDR3 DNA has 48 bases and is translated from base 1. From V the trimming removes 2 bases and from J it removes 4 bases, while the gene matches leave 6 bases of the junction unaccounted for. Taken from the germline V gene (reference sequence), the CDR1 and CDR2 loops are SGHNT and YYREEE. The cohort comprised some 700 healthy bone marrow donors. At the time of sampling, every cohort member was nominally healthy, though immune exposures that went unrecorded were likely present. The donor tested CMV seropositive and was one of the 289 seropositive cohort members. A peripheral blood sample was provided by each donor, and peripheral blood mononuclear cells were used for TCR beta sequencing. Genomic DNA was extracted from the blood cell samples with the Qiagen DNeasy Blood Extraction Kit.

The receptor comes from a young man in good health and CMV-seropositive. The chain couples TRBV5-4 to TRBJ2-2; TRBD2 lines up with 9 middle nucleotides. The sequencing input was PBMCs. Here is the DNA: TGTGCCAGCAGCTTACGGCGGGAGGGCCCCACCGGGGAGCTGTTTTTT. The encoded protein is CASSLRREGPTGELFF.